The clone carrying this T cell receptor (beta chain) turned up a few times. Its antigen remains unidentified. The CDR3 regions of TCR beta were amplified from RNA transcripts. The HTBI primer set was used in a first-round RT-PCR of the TCR CDR3. One entry per CDR3 protein results from TCRdb running MiXCR on the multiplex PCR reads. The sample includes around 500,000 distinct CDR3 sequences, about 15% of them seen just once. These data belong to a study of T cells in Graves' hyperthyroidism and ophthalmopathy. Regarding the study as a whole: Blood also carried most thyroid clonotypes expanded above 0.001.

This CDR3 is built from 13 residues. Looked up from germline, CDR1 is GTSNPN and CDR2 is SVGIG (reference sequence). V was trimmed by 0 bases and J by 6 bases, leaving 8 bases between them. The receptor comes from a woman in her twenties or thirties with Graves' ophthalmopathy. Sequencing was carried out using blood. This sequence joins TRBV30 and TRBJ1-4; D may be TRBD1 (6 bases). The CDR3 here is CAWSVKGDEKLFF. The DNA for the CDR3 is TGTGCCTGGAGTGTAAAGGGGGATGAAAAACTGTTTTTT.